The rows below give T cell receptor beta chains drawn from one sample of a study of control samples from healthy donors and cancer patients. The repertoire was sequenced with immunoSEQ multiplex PCR; TCRdb's copy has only in-frame clones and lacks some. The sample contains under 150,000 clones, roughly 88% of which appear only once. The sequencing sample was made of blood. The receptors were gathered from a man in his forties or fifties in good health. Each CDR3 is given with its conserved first and last residue. The D gene is left open where the match is weak. Clone size appears in some rows only: once, few, many, or a class for an expanded clone.

CDR3 DNA: TGTGCCAGCAGTTACACGACGCGGGGAGAGACCCAGTACTTC; CDR3 protein: CASSYTTRGETQYF; J gene: TRBJ2-5; V gene: TRBV6-2/TRBV6-3; clone size: .; D gene: .
CDR3 DNA: TGTGCCGGAGGGACTAGCGGGACCTACGAGCAGTACTTC; CDR3 protein: CAGGTSGTYEQYF; J gene: TRBJ2-7; V gene: TRBV7-2; clone size: few; D gene: TRBD2
CDR3 DNA: TGTGCCAGCAGCGTAGAAGGGCCTAATTCACCCCTCCACTTT; CDR3 protein: CASSVEGPNSPLHF; J gene: TRBJ1-6; V gene: TRBV9; clone size: .; D gene: .
CDR3 DNA: TGCGCCAGCAGCGGGGACAGGGGCCCTGAAAAACTGTTTTTT; CDR3 protein: CASSGDRGPEKLFF; J gene: TRBJ1-4; V gene: TRBV10-1; clone size: few; D gene: TRBD1
CDR3 DNA: TGTGCCAGCAGACTGGACAGGAACACTGAAGCTTTCTTT; CDR3 protein: CASRLDRNTEAFF; J gene: TRBJ1-1; V gene: TRBV2; clone size: once; D gene: .
CDR3 DNA: TGTGCCTGGACGGGAAAACAGGGGGCGAGTGAAAAACTGTTTTTT; CDR3 protein: CAWTGKQGASEKLFF; J gene: TRBJ1-4; V gene: TRBV30; clone size: .; D gene: TRBD1
CDR3 DNA: TGTGCCAGTACAAGACAGGGAGGCTATAATTCACCCCTCCACTTT; CDR3 protein: CASTRQGGYNSPLHF; J gene: TRBJ1-6; V gene: TRBV19; clone size: .; D gene: TRBD1
CDR3 DNA: TGTGCCTGGAGTGTACTTGGACAGGGGGGAATCAATGAAAAACTGTTTTTT; CDR3 protein: CAWSVLGQGGINEKLFF; J gene: TRBJ1-4; V gene: TRBV30; clone size: once; D gene: TRBD1
CDR3 DNA: TGTGCCAGCAGGCCAGGGGGCACAGGGGCCAACGTCCTGACTTTC; CDR3 protein: CASRPGGTGANVLTF; J gene: TRBJ2-6; V gene: TRBV6-5; clone size: .; D gene: TRBD1
CDR3 DNA: TGTGCCAGCAGCCCCGGGACAGGGTTGAGCAATCAGCCCCAGCATTTT; CDR3 protein: CASSPGTGLSNQPQHF; J gene: TRBJ1-5; V gene: TRBV7-8; clone size: .; D gene: TRBD1
CDR3 DNA: TGCGCCAGCAGCCAAGTTAGGAGCGAGGGAGCCACTAGCACAGATACGCAGTATTTT; CDR3 protein: CASSQVRSEGATSTDTQYF; J gene: TRBJ2-3; V gene: TRBV4-1; clone size: .; D gene: .
CDR3 DNA: TGTGCCAGCAGCTTAGGTCTAGCGGGGAGGGGAGGCACAGATACGCAGTATTTT; CDR3 protein: CASSLGLAGRGGTDTQYF; J gene: TRBJ2-3; V gene: TRBV7-2; clone size: .; D gene: TRBD2
CDR3 DNA: TGCAGCGTCCTCCCCGAGACAGGGGGCTACGAGCAGTACTTC; CDR3 protein: CSVLPETGGYEQYF; J gene: TRBJ2-7; V gene: TRBV29-1; clone size: .; D gene: TRBD1
CDR3 DNA: TGCAGCGGTGGTGGTGAGGGACAGTACTATGGCTACACCTTC; CDR3 protein: CSGGGEGQYYGYTF; J gene: TRBJ1-2; V gene: TRBV29-1; clone size: .; D gene: TRBD1
CDR3 DNA: TGTGCCAGCAGTTCTATCGAGTTCTACGAGCAGTACTTC; CDR3 protein: CASSSIEFYEQYF; J gene: TRBJ2-7; V gene: TRBV6-2/TRBV6-3; clone size: .; D gene: .
CDR3 DNA: TGTGCCAGCAGCTCTTTCGATCGGACGTCGAACACTGAAGCTTTCTTT; CDR3 protein: CASSSFDRTSNTEAFF; J gene: TRBJ1-1; V gene: TRBV11-2; clone size: .; D gene: .
CDR3 DNA: TGTGCCTGGAGTGTATCCTTAAACAATTCACCCCTCCACTTT; CDR3 protein: CAWSVSLNNSPLHF; J gene: TRBJ1-6; V gene: TRBV30; clone size: once; D gene: .
CDR3 DNA: TGTGCCAGCGGACAGGGGGCAGATACGCAGTATTTT; CDR3 protein: CASGQGADTQYF; J gene: TRBJ2-3; V gene: TRBV7-3; clone size: .; D gene: TRBD1
CDR3 DNA: TGTGCCAGCAGCTATAGCGGGAGGGCCGGGGAGCTGTTTTTT; CDR3 protein: CASSYSGRAGELFF; J gene: TRBJ2-2; V gene: TRBV7-3; clone size: .; D gene: TRBD2
CDR3 DNA: TGTGCCAGCAGTGAAGGGACAGGGGGCGTTGACAGCAATCAGCCCCAGCATTTT; CDR3 protein: CASSEGTGGVDSNQPQHF; J gene: TRBJ1-5; V gene: TRBV2; clone size: once; D gene: TRBD1
CDR3 DNA: TGTGCCTGCTGTTTAGGAGGGTGGCGGGGTGAGCAGTTCTTC; CDR3 protein: CACCLGGWRGEQFF; J gene: TRBJ2-1; V gene: TRBV30; clone size: .; D gene: .
CDR3 DNA: TGTGCCAGTAGTAACGCAGGGGGCGAGCAGTACTTC; CDR3 protein: CASSNAGGEQYF; J gene: TRBJ2-7; V gene: TRBV19; clone size: .; D gene: TRBD1
CDR3 DNA: TGTGCCTGGAGTGTACGTGGGCGGGGTGCCTACAATGAGCAGTTCTTC; CDR3 protein: CAWSVRGRGAYNEQFF; J gene: TRBJ2-1; V gene: TRBV30; clone size: .; D gene: .
CDR3 DNA: TGCGCCAGCAGCTGGCGGGACATAGATGAAAAACTGTTTTTT; CDR3 protein: CASSWRDIDEKLFF; J gene: TRBJ1-4; V gene: TRBV5-1; clone size: .; D gene: .
CDR3 DNA: TGTGCCAGCAGAGTCGAGGGACAGGGGAATTCACCCCTCCACTTT; CDR3 protein: CASRVEGQGNSPLHF; J gene: TRBJ1-6; V gene: TRBV28; clone size: .; D gene: TRBD1
CDR3 DNA: TGTGCCAGCAGCTTGTCCGGGACCGCTCTGTCGGAGACCCAGTACTTC; CDR3 protein: CASSLSGTALSETQYF; J gene: TRBJ2-5; V gene: TRBV5-6; clone size: .; D gene: .
CDR3 DNA: TGCGCCAGCAGCTTGCAGGGCGTAGGGCAAGGAAACACCATATATTTT; CDR3 protein: CASSLQGVGQGNTIYF; J gene: TRBJ1-3; V gene: TRBV5-1; clone size: .; D gene: .
CDR3 DNA: TGTGCCATCGGAAGGTCAAACACCATATATTTT; CDR3 protein: CAIGRSNTIYF; J gene: TRBJ1-3; V gene: TRBV10-3; clone size: .; D gene: .
CDR3 DNA: TGTGCCAGCAGCCCCCCGGGGGCTAGCGGGTCCGTGACCCAGTACTTC; CDR3 protein: CASSPPGASGSVTQYF; J gene: TRBJ2-5; V gene: TRBV2; clone size: .; D gene: TRBD2
CDR3 DNA: TGTGCCAGCAGCCACCGAACAGGGTGGGACACTGAAGCTTTCTTT; CDR3 protein: CASSHRTGWDTEAFF; J gene: TRBJ1-1; V gene: TRBV14; clone size: few; D gene: .
CDR3 DNA: TGTGCCAGCTCCTGGACAGGGGGAACCTACAATGAGCAGTTCTTC; CDR3 protein: CASSWTGGTYNEQFF; J gene: TRBJ2-1; V gene: TRBV18; clone size: .; D gene: TRBD1
CDR3 DNA: TGTGCCGGAGCGACAGGGGCCGAGCAGTACTTC; CDR3 protein: CAGATGAEQYF; J gene: TRBJ2-7; V gene: TRBV7-2; clone size: .; D gene: TRBD1
CDR3 DNA: TGCGCCAGCAGCCCGAATGTAGGGACAGATACGCAGTATTTT; CDR3 protein: CASSPNVGTDTQYF; J gene: TRBJ2-3; V gene: TRBV5-1; clone size: .; D gene: .
CDR3 DNA: TGTGCCAGCAGCCAAGATCTAGGTACAGGGGCGAACTATGGCTACACCTTC; CDR3 protein: CASSQDLGTGANYGYTF; J gene: TRBJ1-2; V gene: TRBV3-1/TRBV3-2; clone size: .; D gene: TRBD1
CDR3 DNA: TGTGCCAGCAGTATAGGGACAGCTTCCTACGAGCAGTACTTC; CDR3 protein: CASSIGTASYEQYF; J gene: TRBJ2-7; V gene: TRBV6-2/TRBV6-3; clone size: .; D gene: TRBD1
CDR3 DNA: TGTGCCAGCAGTGAGGGGACAGGGAGGTACTTC; CDR3 protein: CASSEGTGRYF; J gene: TRBJ2-7; V gene: TRBV6-1; clone size: .; D gene: TRBD1
CDR3 DNA: TGTGCCAGCAGCTCTAATGGTTGGGGTAAGCCCCAGCATTTT; CDR3 protein: CASSSNGWGKPQHF; J gene: TRBJ1-5; V gene: TRBV7-2; clone size: .; D gene: .
CDR3 DNA: TGTGCCAGCTCACGGGACGCGGTGGGACCGACGGGGAATGAAAAACTGTTTTTT; CDR3 protein: CASSRDAVGPTGNEKLFF; J gene: TRBJ1-4; V gene: TRBV18; clone size: .; D gene: .
CDR3 DNA: TGTGCCAGCAGCCCCGGTAAGGGACAGGGGAACACTGAAGCTTTCTTT; CDR3 protein: CASSPGKGQGNTEAFF; J gene: TRBJ1-1; V gene: TRBV7-9; clone size: .; D gene: TRBD1
CDR3 DNA: TGTGCCAGCAGCTACGTCCGGGACAGGGATGGCTACACCTTC; CDR3 protein: CASSYVRDRDGYTF; J gene: TRBJ1-2; V gene: TRBV3-1/TRBV3-2; clone size: .; D gene: TRBD1
CDR3 DNA: TGTGCCAGCTCACCAATGGGACAGGGTAATGAAAAACTGTTTTTT; CDR3 protein: CASSPMGQGNEKLFF; J gene: TRBJ1-4; V gene: TRBV18; clone size: .; D gene: TRBD1
CDR3 DNA: TGTGCCAGCAGCCCAAACCGGGATTCAGGGGAGACCCAGTACTTC; CDR3 protein: CASSPNRDSGETQYF; J gene: TRBJ2-5; V gene: TRBV7-3; clone size: .; D gene: .
CDR3 DNA: TGTGCTAGCAGTTACCCTACAAAGGGGACTGAAGCTTTCTTT; CDR3 protein: CASSYPTKGTEAFF; J gene: TRBJ1-1; V gene: TRBV6-6; clone size: .; D gene: .
CDR3 DNA: TGTGCCAGCAGCTCTTCTAACGGGGGAACCTACGAGCAGTACTTC; CDR3 protein: CASSSSNGGTYEQYF; J gene: TRBJ2-7; V gene: TRBV7-6; clone size: .; D gene: .
CDR3 DNA: TGTGCCATCAGTGACCCGAACACTGAAGCTTTCTTT; CDR3 protein: CAISDPNTEAFF; J gene: TRBJ1-1; V gene: TRBV10-3; clone size: .; D gene: .
CDR3 DNA: TGCGCCAGCAGCCAAGAACAGGCGACTAACTACGAGCAGTACTTC; CDR3 protein: CASSQEQATNYEQYF; J gene: TRBJ2-7; V gene: TRBV4-1; clone size: .; D gene: .
CDR3 DNA: TGTGCCAGCAGTCCAAGGAGGAATGAGCAGTTCTTC; CDR3 protein: CASSPRRNEQFF; J gene: TRBJ2-1; V gene: TRBV11-2; clone size: .; D gene: .
CDR3 DNA: TGTGCCAGCACCAACAACAGGGCAAGCTCCTACGAGCAGTACTTC; CDR3 protein: CASTNNRASSYEQYF; J gene: TRBJ2-7; V gene: TRBV2; clone size: few; D gene: .
CDR3 DNA: TGCGCCAGCAGCCAGCCCCTGGGCACCGGGGAGCTGTTTTTT; CDR3 protein: CASSQPLGTGELFF; J gene: TRBJ2-2; V gene: TRBV4-1; clone size: once; D gene: .
CDR3 DNA: TGCAGCGTTGCCCAGGGGGCAGGCGGGGAGCTGTTTTTT; CDR3 protein: CSVAQGAGGELFF; J gene: TRBJ2-2; V gene: TRBV29-1; clone size: .; D gene: TRBD1
CDR3 DNA: TGTGCCAGCAGCTCTAGGACAGGGCGTGAGACCCAGTACTTC; CDR3 protein: CASSSRTGRETQYF; J gene: TRBJ2-5; V gene: TRBV11-3; clone size: once; D gene: TRBD1
CDR3 DNA: TGTGCCAGCAGCCCGAAACCGACTAGCGGGGGGGGGCACACCGGGGAGCTGTTTTTT; CDR3 protein: CASSPKPTSGGGHTGELFF; J gene: TRBJ2-2; V gene: TRBV3-1/TRBV3-2; clone size: .; D gene: TRBD2
CDR3 DNA: TGCGCCAGCAGCTTAACCGGGACACCTAACACTGAAGCTTTCTTT; CDR3 protein: CASSLTGTPNTEAFF; J gene: TRBJ1-1; V gene: TRBV5-1; clone size: .; D gene: .